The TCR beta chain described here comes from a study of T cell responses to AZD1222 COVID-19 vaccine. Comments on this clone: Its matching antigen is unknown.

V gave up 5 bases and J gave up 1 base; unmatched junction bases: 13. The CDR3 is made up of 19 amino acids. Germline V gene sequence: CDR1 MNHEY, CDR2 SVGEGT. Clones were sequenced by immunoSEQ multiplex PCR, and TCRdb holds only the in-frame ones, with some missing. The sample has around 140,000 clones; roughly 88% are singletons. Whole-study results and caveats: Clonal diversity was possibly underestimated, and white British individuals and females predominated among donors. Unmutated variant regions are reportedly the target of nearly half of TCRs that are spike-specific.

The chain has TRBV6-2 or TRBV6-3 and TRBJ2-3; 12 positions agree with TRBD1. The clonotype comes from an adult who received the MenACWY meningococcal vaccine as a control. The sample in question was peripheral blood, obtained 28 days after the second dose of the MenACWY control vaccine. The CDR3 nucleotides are TGTGCCAGCAGTACTCCGGCCGGGACAGGGGGCCTGGGCACAGATACGCAGTATTTT. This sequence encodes CASSTPAGTGGLGTDTQYF.